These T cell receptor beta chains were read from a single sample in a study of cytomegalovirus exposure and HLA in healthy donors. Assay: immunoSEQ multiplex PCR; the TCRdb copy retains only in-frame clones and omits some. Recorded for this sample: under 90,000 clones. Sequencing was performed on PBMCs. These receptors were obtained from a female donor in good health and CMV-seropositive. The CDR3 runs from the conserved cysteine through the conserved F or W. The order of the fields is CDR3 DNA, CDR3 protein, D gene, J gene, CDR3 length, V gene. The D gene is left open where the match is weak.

TGTGCCAGCAGCAGGGACAGTCAAAGTTCACCCCTCCACTTT,CASSRDSQSSPLHF,TRBD1,TRBJ1-6,14,TRBV7-2
TGTGCCAGCAGCCACCCACGGCAGGGAAGTGGGGAGCAGTACTTC,CASSHPRQGSGEQYF,NA,TRBJ2-7,15,TRBV7-9
TGTGCCAGCAGTTTACCCGGGACAGGGAGAGAGCAGTACTTC,CASSLPGTGREQYF,TRBD1,TRBJ2-7,14,TRBV6-6
TGTGCCAGCTCACCACTAGGGGGAAACGAGCAGTACTTC,CASSPLGGNEQYF,NA,TRBJ2-7,13,TRBV18
TGTGCCAGTAGTATAGATTATAGCAATCAGCCCCAGCATTTT,CASSIDYSNQPQHF,NA,TRBJ1-5,14,TRBV19
TGCGCCAGCAGCCCGGGACAGGGCTCCTACGAGCAGTACTTC,CASSPGQGSYEQYF,TRBD1,TRBJ2-7,14,TRBV4-1
TGTGCCAGTAGTATCCTAGCGGGGGGGAATGAGCAGTTCTTC,CASSILAGGNEQFF,TRBD2,TRBJ2-1,14,TRBV19
TGTGTCCACAGCTTCAGCGAGACAGAGCCTGAGGACACAGATACGCAGTATTTT,CVHSFSETEPEDTDTQYF,NA,TRBJ2-3,18,TRBV7-8
TGTGCCAGCAGTTCGCTTCAGGGCGGGGGTTGGGGCTACACCTTC,CASSSLQGGGWGYTF,NA,TRBJ1-2,15,TRBV28
TGTGCCAGCAGTTTGGCAGGGGGATTGAACACTGAAGCTTTCTTT,CASSLAGGLNTEAFF,TRBD1,TRBJ1-1,15,TRBV28
TGTGCCAGCAGTGAAGGAGGGGGCATATACACTGAAGCTTTCTTT,CASSEGGGIYTEAFF,TRBD1,TRBJ1-1,15,TRBV6-1
TGTGCCAGCAGTGATGAGGTAACTGGGGCCAACGTCCTGACTTTC,CASSDEVTGANVLTF,NA,TRBJ2-6,15,TRBV6-1
TGTGCCAGCTCACCAACCAGCGGGAGCCTCTACAATGAGCAGTTCTTC,CASSPTSGSLYNEQFF,TRBD2,TRBJ2-1,16,TRBV18
TGTGCCAGCTCGCACCGGTCGGGGGAGAGCTCCTACGAGCAGTACTTC,CASSHRSGESSYEQYF,NA,TRBJ2-7,16,TRBV18
TGTGCCAGCAGCGTAGGGGGGCTGAATGAAAAACTGTTTTTT,CASSVGGLNEKLFF,NA,TRBJ1-4,14,TRBV9
TGTGCCAGCAGCTTAGAGCTGGGACAGGGCTCCTACGAGCAGTACTTC,CASSLELGQGSYEQYF,TRBD1,TRBJ2-7,16,TRBV11-2
TGCGCCAGCAGCTTAGAGGGCTCCAAAAACATTCAGTACTTC,CASSLEGSKNIQYF,NA,TRBJ2-4,14,TRBV5-1
TGTGCCTGGAAAGGGGGACAGATGTATCGGTCACCCCTCCACTTT,CAWKGGQMYRSPLHF,TRBD1,TRBJ1-6,15,TRBV30
TGTGCCAGCAGCGAGACTAGTCGCCACGAGCAGTACTTC,CASSETSRHEQYF,NA,TRBJ2-7,13,TRBV11-2
TGCAGCGTTGCAGACTATGGCTACACCTTC,CSVADYGYTF,NA,TRBJ1-2,10,TRBV29-1
TGTGCCAGCTCACCGGACACTGAAGCCTTCTTT,CASSPDTEAFF,NA,TRBJ1-1,11,TRBV18
TGTGCCAGTAGTATAGGGGCAGGGAAGAACTACGAGCAGTACTTC,CASSIGAGKNYEQYF,NA,TRBJ2-7,15,TRBV19
TGTGCCAGCAGCTTAAGACGGGGTCGCGAGCAGTACTTC,CASSLRRGREQYF,NA,TRBJ2-7,13,TRBV7-2
TGTGCCAGCAGCCCCGGGGTCGAGCAGTACTTC,CASSPGVEQYF,NA,TRBJ2-7,11,TRBV6-6
TGTGCCAGCAGCTTAGGGGCTCAGGGTGGCACTGAAGCTTTCTTT,CASSLGAQGGTEAFF,NA,TRBJ1-1,15,TRBV7-9
TGTGCCAGCAGCGTTACAGGGAACAATGAGCAGTTCTTC,CASSVTGNNEQFF,NA,TRBJ2-1,13,TRBV9
TGTGCCAGCTCACCGAGGCAGGGGGACAATCAGCCCCAGCATTTT,CASSPRQGDNQPQHF,TRBD1,TRBJ1-5,15,TRBV18
TGCAGTGCTAGTTCCGGAGGCGAGCAGTACTTC,CSASSGGEQYF,NA,TRBJ2-7,11,TRBV20-1
TGTGCCATCAGTGAGTCAACTAGCGGGGCCTACGAGCAGTACTTC,CAISESTSGAYEQYF,TRBD2,TRBJ2-7,15,TRBV10-3